This T cell receptor (beta chain) stems from a study of response to subunit inactivated influenza vaccine. Trimming cost V 7 bases and J 2 bases, with 11 bases left between them. This CDR3 is built from 13 residues. Germline-derived CDR1 and CDR2 are WSHSY and SAAADI. The study, taken as a whole, reports: After each seasonal influenza vaccination, few new T cells are recruited, the authors suggested.

As concerns this clonotype: As yet, its antigen is unknown.

TCRdb re-called the RT-PCR reads through MiXCR, storing one row per CDR3 protein. The sample has under 800,000 distinct CDR3 sequences; about 14% are singletons. Sequencing used PBMCs from blood, obtained approximately 15 days before vaccination. This chain uses TRBV10-2 with TRBJ1-2; the D gene is possibly TRBD1 (5 bases). The sequence was collected from a man over 45 who received an inactivated influenza vaccine. The DNA of the CDR3 is TGCGCCAGCAAAGCCCGGGGGAACTATGGCTACACCTTC. Translating it yields CASKARGNYGYTF.